The subject of this entry is one T cell receptor (beta chain). The target antigen is unknown. The data were obtained in a study of T cells in Graves' hyperthyroidism and ophthalmopathy. Study information: Any treatment followed the collection of peripheral blood at initial diagnosis.

Researchers took RNA transcripts and amplified the TCR beta CDR3 regions from them. The TCR CDR3 first-round RT-PCR relied on the HTBI primer set. TCRdb recomputed calls from the multiplex PCR reads with MiXCR, one row per CDR3 protein. The sample has over 650,000 distinct CDR3 sequences, around 17% seen once; the top ten hold about 8.4%. The CDR3 has 14 residues. CDR1 and CDR2 from the germline V gene are LGHNA and YSLEER. Trimming took 3 bases from V and 5 from J, leaving 11 bases between them. General study results and limits: Classification by a 13 V-J model distinguished ophthalmopathy from stable hyperthyroidism.

This sequence originates from a man between 18 and 29 years old with Graves' hyperthyroidism. The chain has TRBV4-3 and TRBJ1-5; no definite D call. The sample comprised blood. The CDR3 here is CASSHDPVDQPQHF. Here the CDR3 DNA reads TGCGCCAGCAGCCACGATCCCGTAGATCAGCCCCAGCATTTT.